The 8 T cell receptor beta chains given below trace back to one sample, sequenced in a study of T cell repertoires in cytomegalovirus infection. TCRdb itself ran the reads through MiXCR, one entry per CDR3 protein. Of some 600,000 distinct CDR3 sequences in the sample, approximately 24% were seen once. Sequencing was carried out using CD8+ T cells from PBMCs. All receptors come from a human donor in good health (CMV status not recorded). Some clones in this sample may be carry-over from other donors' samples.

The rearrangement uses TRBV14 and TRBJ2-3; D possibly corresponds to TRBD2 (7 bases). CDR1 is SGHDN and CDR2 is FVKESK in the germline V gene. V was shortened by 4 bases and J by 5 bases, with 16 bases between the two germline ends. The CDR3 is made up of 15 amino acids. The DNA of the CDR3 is TGTGCCAGCAGCCCCCCAGGGGCGGGAGTAGATACGCAGTATTTT. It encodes CASSPPGAGVDTQYF.

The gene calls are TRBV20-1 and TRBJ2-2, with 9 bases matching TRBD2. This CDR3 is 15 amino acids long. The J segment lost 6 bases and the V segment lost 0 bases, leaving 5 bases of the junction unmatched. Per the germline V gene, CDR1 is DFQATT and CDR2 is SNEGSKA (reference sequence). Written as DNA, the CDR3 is TGCAGTGCTAGAGAGCGGGGGGGCCCTCCCGGGGAGCTGTTTTTT. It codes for CSARERGGPPGELFF.

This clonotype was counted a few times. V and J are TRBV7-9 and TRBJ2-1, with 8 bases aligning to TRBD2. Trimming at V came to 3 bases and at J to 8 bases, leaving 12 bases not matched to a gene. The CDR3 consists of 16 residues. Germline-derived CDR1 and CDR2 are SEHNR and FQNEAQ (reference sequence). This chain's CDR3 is CASSLTGGPRIDEQFF. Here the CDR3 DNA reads TGTGCCAGCAGCTTGACGGGGGGGCCTCGGATTGATGAGCAGTTCTTC.

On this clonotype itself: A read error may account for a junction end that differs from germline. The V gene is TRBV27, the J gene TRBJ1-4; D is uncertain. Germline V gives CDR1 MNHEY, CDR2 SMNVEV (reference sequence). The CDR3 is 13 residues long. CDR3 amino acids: CVSSLGGSEKLVF. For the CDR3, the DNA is TGTGTCAGCAGTTTAGGAGGTTCCGAAAAACTGGTTTTT. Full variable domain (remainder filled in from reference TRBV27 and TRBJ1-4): EAQVTQNPRYLITVTGKKLTVTCSQNMNHEYMSWYRQDPGLGLRQIYYSMNVEVTDKGDVPEGYKVSRKEKRNFPLILESPSPNQTSLYFCVSSLGGSEKLVFGSGTQLSVL.

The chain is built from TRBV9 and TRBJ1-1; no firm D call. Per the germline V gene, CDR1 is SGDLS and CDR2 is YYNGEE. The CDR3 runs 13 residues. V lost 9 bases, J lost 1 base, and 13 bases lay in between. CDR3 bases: TGTGCCAACTCTTCCGGGCCGAACACTGAAGCTTTCTTT. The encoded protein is CANSSGPNTEAFF. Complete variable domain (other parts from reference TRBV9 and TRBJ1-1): DSGVTQTPKHLITATGQRVTLRCSPRSGDLSVYWYQQSLDQGLQFLIQYYNGEERAKGNILERFSAQQFPDLHSELNLSSLELGDSALYFCANSSGPNTEAFFGQGTRLTVV.

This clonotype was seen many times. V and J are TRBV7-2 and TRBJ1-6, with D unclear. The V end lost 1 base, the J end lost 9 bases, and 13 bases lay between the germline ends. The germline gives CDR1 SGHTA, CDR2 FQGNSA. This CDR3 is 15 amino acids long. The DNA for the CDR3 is TGTGCCAGCAGCTTAGAAAAGGTCGGGGTTTCACCCCTCCACTTT. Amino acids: CASSLEKVGVSPLHF.

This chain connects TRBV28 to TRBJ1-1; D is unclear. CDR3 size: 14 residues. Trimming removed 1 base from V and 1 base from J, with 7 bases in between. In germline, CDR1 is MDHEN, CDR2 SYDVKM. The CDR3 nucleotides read TGTGCCAGCAGTTTATTGGCCAAGAACACTGAAGCTTTCTTT. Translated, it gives CASSLLAKNTEAFF.

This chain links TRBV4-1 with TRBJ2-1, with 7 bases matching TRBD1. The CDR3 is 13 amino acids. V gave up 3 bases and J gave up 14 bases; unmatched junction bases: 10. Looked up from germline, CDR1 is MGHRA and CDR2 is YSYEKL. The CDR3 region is CASSHGQGVPEFF. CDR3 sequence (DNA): TGCGCCAGCAGCCATGGCCAGGGGGTCCCGGAGTTCTTC.